The 22 T cell receptor beta chains below come from one sample, sequenced in a study of T cell repertoires in cytomegalovirus infection. One entry per CDR3 protein, called by TCRdb with MiXCR from the reads. The sample has fewer than 850,000 distinct CDR3 sequences, 25% to 30% seen once. Antigen specificity for these receptors is unknown. The input for sequencing was cultured CD8+ T cells from PBMCs, taken from culture after CMV antigen stimulation. These receptors were collected from a human donor in good health (CMV status not recorded). Some clones in this sample may be carry-over from other donors' samples.

This chain connects TRBV27 to TRBJ2-7; weak D call: TRBD1 (6 bases). This CDR3 is built from 14 residues. Germline CDR1 reads MNHEY; CDR2 reads SMNVEV (reference sequence). V was pared by 6 bases and J by 6 bases, with 18 bases between. The CDR3 nucleotides are TGTGCCAGCAGCATATCCAGGGGCAGGGCCGAGCAGTACTTC. Translation: CASSISRGRAEQYF.

The CDR3 reads CASSEKGWNTEAFF. CDR3 nucleotide sequence: TGCGCCAGCAGTGAGAAGGGATGGAACACTGAAGCTTTCTTT. The gene calls are TRBV10-1 and TRBJ1-1; D call uncertain. The CDR3 loop spans 14 amino acids. Germline V gene sequence: CDR1 WNHNN, CDR2 SYGVQD (reference sequence). Trimming shortened V by 2 bases and J by 1 base, and 8 bases separated the two germline ends.

This clonotype was detected only a few times. J is TRBJ1-2 and V is TRBV5-1, with 7 positions matching TRBD1. Per germline, CDR1 SGHRS and CDR2 YFSETQ. CDR3 length equals 15 residues. V shed 5 bases, J shed 0 bases, and the junction held 7 bases outside the gene matches. As DNA, the CDR3 is TGCGCCAGCAGTTACGCCGGGACAGCTAACTATGGCTACACCTTC. Its translation is CASSYAGTANYGYTF. Full variable domain (missing parts from reference TRBV5-1 and TRBJ1-2): KAGVTQTPRYLIKTRGQQVTLSCSPISGHRSVSWYQQTPGQGLQFLFEYFSETQRNKGNFPGRFSGRQFSNSRSEMNVSTLELGDSALYLCASSYAGTANYGYTFGSGTRLTVV.

This clonotype has at least ten counts. The chain joins TRBV7-3 to TRBJ2-1, with 8 bases aligning to TRBD2. This CDR3 spans 17 amino acids. V shed 2 bases, J shed 2 bases, and the junction held 8 bases outside the gene matches. Germline CDR1 is SGHTA and CDR2 is FQGTGA. CDR3 sequence: CASSLGSGGLAYNEQFF. DNA of the CDR3: TGTGCCAGCAGCTTAGGGTCGGGGGGGCTAGCCTACAATGAGCAGTTCTTC.

The chain links TRBV10-3 to TRBJ1-1; 8 nucleotides match TRBD1. CDR1 is ENHRY and CDR2 is SYGVKD in the germline V gene. The ends lost 4 bases at V and 7 bases at J; junction bases unmatched: 17. This CDR3 is built from 17 residues. The CDR3 DNA is TGTGCCATCAGTGCTACCCCGGGACAGGAGGCCGATATTGAAGCTTTCTTT. As protein: CAISATPGQEADIEAFF.

This clonotype was recorded a few times. The rearrangement links TRBV27 to TRBJ2-1; 11 nucleotides align to TRBD2. The CDR3 runs 18 residues. Unmatched junction bases numbered 7, after V lost 3 bases and J lost 0 bases. In germline, CDR1 is MNHEY, CDR2 SMNVEV (reference sequence). The CDR3 reads CASSLSSGGPASYNEQFF. CDR3 sequence (DNA): TGTGCCAGCAGTTTGTCTAGCGGGGGGCCCGCCTCCTACAATGAGCAGTTCTTC.

This rearrangement joins TRBV29-1 to TRBJ1-2; no reliable D call. Per germline, CDR1 SQVTM and CDR2 ANQGSEA. CDR3 size: 10 residues. V was cut by 7 bases and J by 4 bases, with 7 bases left in between. The CDR3 sequence: CSADGYGYTF. CDR3 bases: TGCAGCGCGGACGGCTATGGCTACACCTTC. Full variable domain (missing parts from reference TRBV29-1 and TRBJ1-2): SAVISQKPSRDICQRGTSLTIQCQVDSQVTMMFWYRQQPGQSLTLIATANQGSEATYESGFVIDKFPISRPNLTFSTLTVSNMSPEDSSIYLCSADGYGYTFGSGTRLTVV.

This chain joins TRBV6-5 and TRBJ2-5; TRBD2 aligns across 7 bases. V lost 5 bases to trimming and J lost 3 bases; unmatched junction nucleotides: 9. The CDR3 runs to 15 residues. The germline V gene has CDR1 MNHEY and CDR2 SVGAGI. The CDR3 bases are TGTGCCAGCAGTCCTCGGGGGGTCCCCGAAGAGACCCAGTACTTC. This sequence encodes CASSPRGVPEETQYF.

A single count supports this clonotype. The chain joins TRBV7-9 to TRBJ1-1; D remains ambiguous. Deletions cut 4 bases from V and 10 bases from J, with 22 bases between. The CDR3 runs 15 residues. Germline-derived CDR1 and CDR2 are SEHNR and FQNEAQ (reference sequence). For the CDR3, the DNA is TGTGCCAGCAGCTCGAGCGCGACGTCCTTCCTCGTAGCTTTCTTT. Translating it yields CASSSSATSFLVAFF.

CDR3: CATSGAGSTDTQYF. As DNA, the CDR3 is TGTGCCACCTCGGGGGCAGGAAGCACAGATACGCAGTATTTT. This chain connects TRBV6-6 to TRBJ2-3; either TRBD1 or TRBD2 may supply D (6 bases each). Germline CDR1 and CDR2: MNHNY and SVGAGI (reference sequence). There are 14 residues in the CDR3. Trimming shortened V by 10 bases and J by 0 bases, and 14 bases separated the two germline ends.

The V gene is TRBV5-6, the J gene TRBJ2-2, with unresolved D. The V end was cut by 4 bases, the J end by 5 bases, with 9 bases between. Germline CDR1 and CDR2: SGHDT and YYEEEE. There are 13 residues in the CDR3. Here the CDR3 reads CASSTGTTGELFF. The CDR3 DNA is TGTGCCAGCAGCACCGGAACGACCGGGGAGCTGTTTTTT.

The chain carries TRBV10-3 and TRBJ2-1; no clear D gene. Germline CDR1 and CDR2: ENHRY and SYGVKD. V lost 8 bases and J 4 bases, leaving 24 bases between the germline ends. The CDR3 covers 17 residues. CDR3 bases: TGTGCCATCCGTCGGTTTGTGGCGATGGAGACTTACAATGAGCAGTTCTTC. Translation: CAIRRFVAMETYNEQFF.

The chain is built from TRBV7-4 and TRBJ1-4, with a weak D call TRBD1 (5 bases). The germline V gene has CDR1 SGHVT and CDR2 SQSDAQ. V was clipped by 2 bases and J by 4 bases, with 11 bases between them. The CDR3 consists of 15 residues. The CDR3 region is CASSLPGLVNEKLFF. As DNA, the CDR3 is TGTGCCAGCAGCTTACCGGGACTGGTTAATGAAAAACTGTTTTTT.

This chain links TRBV7-9 with TRBJ1-1; D is unresolved. The CDR3 length is 14 residues. Germline assignment: CDR1 SEHNR and CDR2 FQNEAQ (reference sequence). Between the trimmed V and J ends, which lost 6 bases and 0 bases, there was a span of 11 bases. The CDR3 nucleotides are TGTGCCAGCAGAGGGATTAGGATGAACACTGAAGCTTTCTTT. This codes for CASRGIRMNTEAFF.

This clonotype was observed a handful of times. This chain uses TRBV11-2 with TRBJ2-1; D not resolved. The germline CDR1 and CDR2 sequences are SGHAT and FQNNGV. V was pared by 3 bases and J by 5 bases, with 8 bases between. CDR3 size: 13 residues. The CDR3 DNA reads TGTGCCAGCAGCTTTACCCGGGACAATGAGCAGTTCTTC. Translating it yields CASSFTRDNEQFF.

This clonotype was observed a handful of times. The V call is TRBV28, the J call TRBJ1-5; TRBD1 matches at 8 bases. Germline values: CDR1 MDHEN, CDR2 SYDVKM. V dropped 6 bases and J dropped 4; count of bases not matched to a gene: 11. The CDR3 is made up of 16 amino acids. CDR3 protein: CASSAIAGGANQPQHF. The CDR3 DNA follows: TGTGCCAGCAGCGCCATCGCAGGGGGCGCAAATCAGCCCCAGCATTTT.

This chain joins TRBV7-9 and TRBJ2-1; perhaps TRBD1 as D (5 bases). Trimming shortened V by 5 bases and J by 16 bases, and 18 bases separated the two germline ends. There are 12 residues in the CDR3. CDR1 is SEHNR and CDR2 is FQNEAQ in the germline V gene (reference sequence). As DNA, the CDR3 is TGTGCCAGCAGCCCTCCTGGACATCCACCCTTCTTC. Its protein is CASSPPGHPPFF. The full variable domain, in which reference TRBV7-9 and TRBJ2-1 provide the parts outside the CDR3, is DTGVSQNPRHKITKRGQNVTFRCDPISEHNRLYWYRQTLGQGPEFLTYFQNEAQLEKSRLLSDRFSAERPKGSFSTLEIQRTEQGDSAMYLCASSPPGHPPFFGPGTRLTVL.

This clonotype was seen many times. Germline is not matched at one junction end, which may reflect a read error. The V gene is TRBV7-9, the J gene TRBJ1-1; D might be TRBD1 (6 bases). CDR3 length: 13 residues. Germline assignment: CDR1 SEHNR and CDR2 FQNEAQ (reference sequence). The CDR3 DNA sequence: TGTGCCAGCAGATTAGGGGGAGGGACTGAAGCTTTCTTT. Translating gives CASRLGGGTEAFF.

The CDR3 loop reads CASSARLARNTDTQYF. CDR3 bases: TGTGCCAGCAGCGCCCGACTAGCCCGGAATACAGATACGCAGTATTTT. This chain joins TRBV5-5 and TRBJ2-3, with TRBD2 matching over 7 bases. CDR3 length: 16 residues. With V trimmed by 4 bases and J by 3 bases, 11 bases remained unmatched. Germline-derived CDR1 and CDR2 are SGHKS and YYEKEE (reference sequence).

The chain combines TRBV11-2 with TRBJ1-6; D remains ambiguous. The CDR3 spans 16 residues. Trimming pared 5 bases from V and 5 bases from J, leaving 16 bases between. The germline CDR1 and CDR2 sequences are SGHAT and FQNNGV. The CDR3 here is CASSPPPAVHNSPLHF. The CDR3 nucleotides are TGTGCCAGCAGCCCCCCCCCGGCAGTTCATAATTCACCCCTCCACTTT.

The rearrangement joins TRBV10-2 to TRBJ2-2, with D uncertain. V lost 7 bases to trimming and J lost 6 bases, with 12 bases between them. The germline gives CDR1 WSHSY, CDR2 SAAADI. This CDR3 has 13 residues. CDR3 in amino acids: CASNRHSAGELFF. CDR3 DNA sequence: TGCGCCAGCAATCGGCACAGCGCCGGGGAGCTGTTTTTT.

The V gene is TRBV27, the J gene TRBJ2-2, with 10 bases identical to TRBD2. The CDR3 has 14 amino acids. V lost 5 bases and J lost 5; bases outside the gene matches: 2. The germline gives CDR1 MNHEY, CDR2 SMNVEV (reference sequence). CDR3 in amino acids: CASSISGRTGELFF. The CDR3 DNA reads TGTGCCAGCAGTATTAGCGGGAGGACCGGGGAGCTGTTTTTT.